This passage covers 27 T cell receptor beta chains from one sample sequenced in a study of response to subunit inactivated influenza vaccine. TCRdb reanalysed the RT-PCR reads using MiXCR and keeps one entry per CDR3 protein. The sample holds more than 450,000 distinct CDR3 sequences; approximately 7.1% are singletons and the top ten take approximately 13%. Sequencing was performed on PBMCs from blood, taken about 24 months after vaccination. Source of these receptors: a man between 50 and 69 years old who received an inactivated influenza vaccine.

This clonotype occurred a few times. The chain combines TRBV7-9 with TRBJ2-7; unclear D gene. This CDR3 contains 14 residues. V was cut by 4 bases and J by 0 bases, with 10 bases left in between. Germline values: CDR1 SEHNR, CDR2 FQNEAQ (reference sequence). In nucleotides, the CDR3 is TGTGCCAGCAGCTCACAGAGAAGCTCCTACGAGCAGTACTTC. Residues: CASSSQRSSYEQYF. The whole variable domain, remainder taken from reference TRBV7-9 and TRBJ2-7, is DTGVSQNPRHKITKRGQNVTFRCDPISEHNRLYWYRQTLGQGPEFLTYFQNEAQLEKSRLLSDRFSAERPKGSFSTLEIQRTEQGDSAMYLCASSSQRSSYEQYFGPGTRLTVT.

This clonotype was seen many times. This CDR3 is CASSFPYDSYGYTF. The CDR3, as DNA: TGTGCCAGCAGTTTCCCTTACGACAGCTATGGCTACACCTTC. V is TRBV12-3 or TRBV12-4 and J is TRBJ1-2; possible D gene TRBD1, 5 bases. CDR3 length: 14 amino acids. Trimming shortened V by 3 bases and J by 4 bases, and 12 bases separated the two germline ends.

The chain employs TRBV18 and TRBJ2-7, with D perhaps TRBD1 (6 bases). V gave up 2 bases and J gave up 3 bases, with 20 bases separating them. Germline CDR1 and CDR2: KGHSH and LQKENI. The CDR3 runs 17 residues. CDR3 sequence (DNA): TGTGCCAGCTCACCAAGGACGGACAGTGTTGGATTCTACGAGCAGTACTTC. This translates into CASSPRTDSVGFYEQYF.

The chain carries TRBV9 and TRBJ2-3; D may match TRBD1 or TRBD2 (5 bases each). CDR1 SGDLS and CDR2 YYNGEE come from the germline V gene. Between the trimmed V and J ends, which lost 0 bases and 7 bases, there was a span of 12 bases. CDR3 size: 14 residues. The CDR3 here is CASSVGGDTNTQYF. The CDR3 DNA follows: TGTGCCAGCAGCGTAGGAGGGGATACCAATACGCAGTATTTT.

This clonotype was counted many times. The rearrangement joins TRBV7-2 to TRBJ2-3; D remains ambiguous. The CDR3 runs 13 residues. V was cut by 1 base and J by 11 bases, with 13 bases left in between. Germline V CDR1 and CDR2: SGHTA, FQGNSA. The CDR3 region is CASSLDNRDRQYF. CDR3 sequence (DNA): TGTGCCAGCAGCTTAGACAACCGTGACCGGCAGTATTTT.

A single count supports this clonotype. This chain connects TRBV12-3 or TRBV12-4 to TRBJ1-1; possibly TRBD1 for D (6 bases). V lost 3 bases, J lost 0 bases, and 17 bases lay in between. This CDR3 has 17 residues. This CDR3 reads CASSFGQWGVLNTEAFF. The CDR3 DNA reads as TGTGCCAGCAGTTTTGGACAGTGGGGGGTACTGAACACTGAAGCTTTCTTT.

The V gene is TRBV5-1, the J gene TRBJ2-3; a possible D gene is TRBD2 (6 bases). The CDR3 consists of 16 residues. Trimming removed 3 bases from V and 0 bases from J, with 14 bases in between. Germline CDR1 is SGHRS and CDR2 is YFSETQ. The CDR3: CASSWTGGVSTDTQYF. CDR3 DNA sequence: TGCGCCAGCAGCTGGACGGGCGGGGTTAGCACAGATACGCAGTATTTT.

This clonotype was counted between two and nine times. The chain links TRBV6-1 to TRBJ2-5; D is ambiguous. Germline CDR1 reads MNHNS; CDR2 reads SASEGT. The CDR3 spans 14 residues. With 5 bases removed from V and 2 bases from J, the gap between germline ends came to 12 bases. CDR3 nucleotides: TGTGCCAGCAGTATCCGAGTTGGGCAAGAGACCCAGTACTTC. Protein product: CASSIRVGQETQYF.

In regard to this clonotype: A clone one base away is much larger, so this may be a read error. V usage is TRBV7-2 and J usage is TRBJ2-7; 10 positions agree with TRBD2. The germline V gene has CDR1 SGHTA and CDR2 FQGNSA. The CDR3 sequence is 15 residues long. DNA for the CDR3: TGTGCCAGCAGCTTAGGGACTAGCGGATCCTACGAGCAGCACTTC. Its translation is CASSLGTSGSYEQHF.

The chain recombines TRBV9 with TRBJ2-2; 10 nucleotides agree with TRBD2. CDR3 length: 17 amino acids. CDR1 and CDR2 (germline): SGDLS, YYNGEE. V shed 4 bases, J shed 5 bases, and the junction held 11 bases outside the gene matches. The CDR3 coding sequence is TGTGCCAGCAGCCCCGCAGCGGGAGGGCCTCGAACCGGGGAGCTGTTTTTT. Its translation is CASSPAAGGPRTGELFF.

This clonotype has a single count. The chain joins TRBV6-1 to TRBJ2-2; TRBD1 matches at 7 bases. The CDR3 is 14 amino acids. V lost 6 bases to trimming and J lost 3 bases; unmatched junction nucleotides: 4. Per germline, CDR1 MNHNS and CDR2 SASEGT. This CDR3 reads CASSHTGDTGELFF. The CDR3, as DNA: TGTGCCAGCAGCCATACAGGGGACACCGGGGAGCTGTTTTTT.

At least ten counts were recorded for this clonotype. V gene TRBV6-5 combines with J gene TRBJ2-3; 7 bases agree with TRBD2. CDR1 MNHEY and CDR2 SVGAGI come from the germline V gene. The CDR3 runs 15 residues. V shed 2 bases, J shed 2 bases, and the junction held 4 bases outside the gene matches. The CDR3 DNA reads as TGTGCCAGCAGTTACGGACGGGGGGTCACAGATACGCAGTATTTT. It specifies CASSYGRGVTDTQYF.

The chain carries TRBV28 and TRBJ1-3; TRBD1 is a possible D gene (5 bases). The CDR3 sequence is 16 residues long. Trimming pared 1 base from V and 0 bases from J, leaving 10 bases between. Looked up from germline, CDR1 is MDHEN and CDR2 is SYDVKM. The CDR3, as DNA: TGTGCCAGCAGTTTATTAGGGGCCTACTCTGGAAACACCATATATTTT. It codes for CASSLLGAYSGNTIYF.

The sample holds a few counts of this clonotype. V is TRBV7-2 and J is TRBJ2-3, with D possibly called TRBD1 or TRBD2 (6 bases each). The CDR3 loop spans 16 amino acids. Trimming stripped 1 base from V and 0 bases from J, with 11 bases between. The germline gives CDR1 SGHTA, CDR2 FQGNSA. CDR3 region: CASSLEGGLSTDTQYF. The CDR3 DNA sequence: TGTGCCAGCAGCTTAGAGGGGGGACTCAGCACAGATACGCAGTATTTT.

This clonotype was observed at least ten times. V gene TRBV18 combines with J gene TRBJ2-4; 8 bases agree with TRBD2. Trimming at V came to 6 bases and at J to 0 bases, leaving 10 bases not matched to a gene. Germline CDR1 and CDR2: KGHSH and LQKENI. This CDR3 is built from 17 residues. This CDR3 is CASSPLAGLVAKNIQYF. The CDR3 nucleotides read TGTGCCAGCTCCCCTCTAGCGGGCTTGGTAGCCAAAAACATTCAGTACTTC.

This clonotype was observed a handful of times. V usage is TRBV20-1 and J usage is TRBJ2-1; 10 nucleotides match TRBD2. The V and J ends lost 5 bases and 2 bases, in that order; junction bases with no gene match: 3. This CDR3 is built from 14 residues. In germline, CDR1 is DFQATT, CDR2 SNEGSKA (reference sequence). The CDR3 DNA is TGCAGTGCTTCTAGCGGGAGCGCCTACAATGAGCAGTTCTTC. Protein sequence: CSASSGSAYNEQFF.

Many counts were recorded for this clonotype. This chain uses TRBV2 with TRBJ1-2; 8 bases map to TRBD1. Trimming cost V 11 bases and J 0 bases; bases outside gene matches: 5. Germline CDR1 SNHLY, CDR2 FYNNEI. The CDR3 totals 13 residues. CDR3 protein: CAVRDRTNYGYTF. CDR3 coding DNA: TGTGCCGTCCGGGACAGGACTAACTATGGCTACACCTTC.

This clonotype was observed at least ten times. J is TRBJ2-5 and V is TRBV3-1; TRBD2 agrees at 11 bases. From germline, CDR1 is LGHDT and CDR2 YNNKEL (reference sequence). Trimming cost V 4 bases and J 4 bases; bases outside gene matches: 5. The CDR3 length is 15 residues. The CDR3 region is CASSPTSGGLETQYF. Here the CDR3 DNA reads TGTGCCAGCAGCCCCACTAGCGGGGGATTAGAGACCCAGTACTTC.

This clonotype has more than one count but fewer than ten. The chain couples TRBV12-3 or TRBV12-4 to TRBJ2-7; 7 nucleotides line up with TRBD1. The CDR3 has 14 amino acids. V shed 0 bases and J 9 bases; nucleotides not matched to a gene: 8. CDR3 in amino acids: CASSLAGQEARQYF. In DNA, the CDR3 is TGTGCCAGCAGTTTAGCCGGACAGGAGGCACGGCAGTACTTC.

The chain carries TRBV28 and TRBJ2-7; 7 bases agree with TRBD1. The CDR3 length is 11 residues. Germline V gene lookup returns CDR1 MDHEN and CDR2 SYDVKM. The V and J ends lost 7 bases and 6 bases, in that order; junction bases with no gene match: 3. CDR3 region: CASTYRGEQYF. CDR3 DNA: TGTGCCAGCACCTACAGGGGCGAGCAGTACTTC.

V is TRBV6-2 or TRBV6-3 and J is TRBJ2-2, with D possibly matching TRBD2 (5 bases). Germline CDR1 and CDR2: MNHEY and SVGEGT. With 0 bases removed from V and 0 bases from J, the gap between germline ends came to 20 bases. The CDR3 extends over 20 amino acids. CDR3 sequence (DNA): TGTGCCAGCAGTTACTCGACATCGACCTGGCGGGTGTCGAACACCGGGGAGCTGTTTTTT. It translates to CASSYSTSTWRVSNTGELFF.

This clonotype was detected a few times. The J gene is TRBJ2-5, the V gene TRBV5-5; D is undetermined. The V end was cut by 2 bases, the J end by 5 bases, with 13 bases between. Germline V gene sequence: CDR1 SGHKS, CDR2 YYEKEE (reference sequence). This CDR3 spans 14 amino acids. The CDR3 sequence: CASSFYLFVETQYF. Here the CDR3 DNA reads TGTGCCAGCAGCTTTTATCTCTTTGTGGAGACCCAGTACTTC.

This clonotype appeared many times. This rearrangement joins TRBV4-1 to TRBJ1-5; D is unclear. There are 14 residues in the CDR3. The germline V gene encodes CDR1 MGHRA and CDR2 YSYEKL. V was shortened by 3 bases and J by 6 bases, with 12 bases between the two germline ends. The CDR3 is CASSQVDRGQPQHF. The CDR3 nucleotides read TGCGCCAGCAGCCAGGTGGATCGGGGTCAGCCCCAGCATTTT.

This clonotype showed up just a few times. The CDR3 reads CSAARGSPGSGANVLTF. In DNA, the CDR3 is TGCAGTGCCGCCCGGGGCTCCCCGGGGTCTGGGGCCAACGTCCTGACTTTC. The J gene is TRBJ2-6, the V gene TRBV20-1; the D gene could be TRBD1 or TRBD2 (5 bases each). V lost 6 bases and J 1 base, leaving 19 bases between the germline ends. The CDR3 extends over 17 amino acids. Germline V CDR1 and CDR2: DFQATT, SNEGSKA (reference sequence).

The CDR3 nucleotides are TGCAGCAGACAGTCCGGCATCGGTAGCACAGATACGCAGTATTTT. Translated: CSRQSGIGSTDTQYF. V and J are TRBV20-1 and TRBJ2-3, with a possible D match to TRBD1 (5 bases). The CDR3 length is 15 residues. Germline V CDR1 and CDR2: DFQATT, SNEGSKA (reference sequence).

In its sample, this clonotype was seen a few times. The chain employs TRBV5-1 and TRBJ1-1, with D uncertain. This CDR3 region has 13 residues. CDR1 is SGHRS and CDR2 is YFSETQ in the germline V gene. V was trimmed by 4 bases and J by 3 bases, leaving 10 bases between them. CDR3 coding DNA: TGCGCCAGCAGCATAATCCGGGACACTGAAGCTTTCTTT. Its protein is CASSIIRDTEAFF.

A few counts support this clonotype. DNA of the CDR3: TGTGCCAGCAGTTCCCCGGCTAGCGGGACGCCTTTCTCCTACGAGCAGTACTTC. It is translated as CASSSPASGTPFSYEQYF. This rearrangement joins TRBV28 to TRBJ2-7, with 9 bases identical to TRBD2. Germline V gene lookup returns CDR1 MDHEN and CDR2 SYDVKM. The trim removed 4 bases at V and 0 bases at J, leaving 13 bases unmatched. This CDR3 spans 18 amino acids.